This is a list of T cell receptor beta chains from one sample in a study of blood T cells in healthy people across ages. From the 5' RACE reads, TCRdb called clonotypes with MiXCR, one entry per CDR3 protein. The sample has roughly 1,300,000 distinct CDR3 sequences; approximately 63% are singletons. The sequenced material came from blood. The receptor set was obtained from a man younger than 35 in good health. Each CDR3 is given with its conserved first and last residue. The order of the fields is V gene, D gene, clone size, CDR3 length, J gene, CDR3 protein, CDR3 DNA. The D gene is left open where the match is weak. Size is omitted from some rows. Given values are once, few, many or a class for expanded clones.

TRBV4-2	.	.	15	TRBJ2-7	CASSQEPSDSYEQYF	TGTGCCAGCAGCCAAGAACCTAGCGACTCCTACGAGCAGTACTTC
TRBV27	TRBD2	few	14	TRBJ2-7	CASSSGGSSFEQYF	TGTGCCAGCAGTTCCGGCGGGAGTAGTTTCGAGCAGTACTTC
TRBV2	.	many	13	TRBJ2-7	CASSEAQGGEQYF	TGTGCCAGCAGTGAAGCGCAGGGGGGCGAGCAGTACTTC
TRBV6-2/TRBV6-3	TRBD1	.	16	TRBJ2-2	CASTRTGAVNTGELFF	TGTGCCAGCACCAGGACAGGGGCCGTTAACACCGGGGAGCTGTTTTTT
TRBV12-3/TRBV12-4	.	.	16	TRBJ2-1	CASSLALTDSYNEQFF	TGTGCCAGCAGTTTAGCGTTGACAGACTCCTACAATGAGCAGTTCTTC
TRBV13	.	.	14	TRBJ2-5	CASSLYGDQETQYF	TGTGCCAGCAGCTTATATGGCGACCAAGAGACCCAGTACTTC
TRBV4-1	.	once	17	TRBJ1-2	CASSQLRLRGGNYGYTF	TGCGCCAGCAGCCAACTCCGACTCCGGGGGGGGAACTATGGCTACACCTTC
TRBV2	.	.	13	TRBJ2-4	CASSRPRRGSWYF	TGTGCCAGCAGTCGCCCTCGTAGGGGGAGTTGGTACTTC
TRBV7-2	.	.	16	TRBJ1-2	CASSLRSQTMIRGYTF	TGTGCCAGCAGCTTACGCTCCCAGACGATGATACGTGGCTACACCTTC
TRBV6-1	TRBD1	.	16	TRBJ2-4	CASSGTGGIAKNIQYF	TGTGCCAGCAGTGGGACAGGGGGTATAGCCAAAAACATTCAGTACTTC
TRBV20-1	.	.	14	TRBJ1-2	CSARITKRDYGYTF	TGCAGTGCTAGAATAACAAAAAGGGACTATGGCTACACCTTC
TRBV6-5	.	.	15	TRBJ2-3	CASSPRVTLGDTQYF	TGTGCCAGCAGTCCAAGGGTCACCCTGGGAGATACGCAGTATTTT
TRBV7-2	.	.	13	TRBJ2-3	CASSLSTSPGPYF	TGTGCCAGCAGCTTATCCACGTCTCCGGGACCGTATTTT
TRBV3-1	TRBD2	few	15	TRBJ2-1	CASSRRLAGDNEQFF	TGTGCCAGCAGCCGTCGACTAGCGGGGGATAATGAGCAGTTCTTC
TRBV7-6	TRBD1	few	16	TRBJ2-7	CASSLQGQGDSYEQYF	TGTGCCAGCAGCTTACAAGGACAGGGGGACTCCTACGAGCAGTACTTC
TRBV7-2	.	.	13	TRBJ2-3	CASSFPPQDTQYF	TGTGCCAGCAGCTTCCCCCCCCAGGATACGCAGTATTTT
TRBV11-2	TRBD2	many	15	TRBJ2-3	CASSLEGLAGLAQYF	TGTGCCAGCAGCTTAGAGGGACTAGCGGGTTTAGCGCAGTATTTT
TRBV6-1	.	.	15	TRBJ2-1	CASSEADFSYNEQFF	TGTGCCAGCAGTGAAGCGGATTTTTCCTACAATGAGCAGTTCTTC
TRBV5-1	.	.	18	TRBJ2-2	CASSSTEIQAFNTGELFF	TGCGCCAGCAGCTCCACGGAAATACAAGCGTTCAACACCGGGGAGCTGTTTTTT
TRBV14	.	few	13	TRBJ2-5	CASSTHIVETQYF	TGTGCCAGCAGCACCCACATCGTAGAGACCCAGTACTTC
TRBV5-1	TRBD2	.	14	TRBJ2-1	CASSLERTRDEQFF	TGCGCCAGCAGCTTGGAGCGGACTAGGGATGAGCAGTTCTTC
TRBV29-1	.	.	14	TRBJ1-1	CSVERQGRNTEAFF	TGCAGCGTCGAGAGGCAGGGGAGGAACACTGAAGCTTTCTTT
TRBV6-4	TRBD1	.	14	TRBJ2-2	CASSGTGGTGELFF	TGTGCCAGCAGTGGGACAGGGGGCACCGGGGAGCTGTTTTTT
TRBV27	TRBD1	.	14	TRBJ2-4	CASRGQLAKNIQYF	TGTGCCAGCAGGGGACAGTTAGCCAAAAACATTCAGTACTTC
TRBV6-1	.	.	16	TRBJ1-5	CASRDSFKAVVETQHF	TGTGCCAGCAGAGACAGCTTTAAGGCGGTGGTAGAGACCCAGCATTTT
TRBV20-1	TRBD1	.	14	TRBJ2-7	CSATGTAVYYEQYF	TGCAGTGCTACCGGGACAGCAGTTTACTACGAGCAGTACTTC
TRBV6-2/TRBV6-3	TRBD1	.	15	TRBJ2-5	CASSQPRQGAETQYF	TGTGCCAGCAGTCAGCCCCGACAGGGGGCGGAGACCCAGTACTTC
TRBV20-1	TRBD2	.	15	TRBJ2-7	CSARGVAGVSYEQYF	TGCAGTGCTAGAGGGGTAGCGGGAGTATCCTACGAGCAGTACTTC
TRBV7-9	.	.	14	TRBJ1-3	CASSSQSYGNTIYF	TGTGCCAGCAGCTCCCAGAGTTATGGAAACACCATATATTTT
TRBV7-9	.	.	13	TRBJ1-1	CASILGGLPEAFF	TGTGCCAGCATCCTTGGGGGGCTCCCTGAAGCTTTCTTT
TRBV7-8	TRBD2	.	16	TRBJ2-5	CASSLGTSGSGETQYF	TGTGCCAGCAGCTTAGGGACTAGCGGGAGTGGTGAGACCCAGTACTTC
TRBV5-6	TRBD2	.	18	TRBJ2-1	CASSSPLRLAGFGNEQFF	TGTGCCAGCAGCTCTCCACTACGACTAGCGGGGTTTGGGAATGAGCAGTTCTTC
TRBV29-1	.	.	14	TRBJ1-2	CSVDQGRTNGGYTF	TGCAGCGTTGATCAGGGCCGGACCAATGGTGGCTACACCTTC
TRBV4-3	.	.	16	TRBJ2-7	CASSQVLDQRVYEQYF	TGCGCCAGCAGCCAAGTGTTGGACCAAAGGGTCTACGAGCAGTACTTC
TRBV7-9	.	.	15	TRBJ2-7	CASSLRTEVAYEQYF	TGTGCCAGCAGCTTAAGGACAGAAGTAGCTTACGAGCAGTACTTC
TRBV15	.	.	12	TRBJ2-5	CATSRTRGTQYF	TGTGCCACCAGCAGGACCCGAGGGACCCAGTACTTC
TRBV12-3/TRBV12-4	.	.	14	TRBJ1-2	CASSVAQGNYGYTF	TGTGCCAGCAGTGTAGCCCAGGGGAACTATGGCTACACCTTC
TRBV6-1	.	.	13	TRBJ2-3	CASMGKLTDTQYF	TGTGCCAGCATGGGGAAGCTGACAGATACGCAGTATTTT
TRBV7-6	TRBD2	few	13	TRBJ2-1	CASSLAGGREQFF	TGTGCCAGCAGCTTAGCGGGCGGGAGGGAGCAGTTCTTC
TRBV20-1	TRBD2	.	20	TRBJ2-5	CSAIPRAFGTSGRVRKTQYF	TGCAGTGCTATCCCCAGGGCCTTCGGGACTAGCGGGAGGGTGAGGAAGACCCAGTACTTC
TRBV27	TRBD1	.	15	TRBJ1-4	CASSPSGQSNEKLFF	TGTGCCAGCAGTCCCTCGGGACAGAGTAATGAAAAACTGTTTTTT
TRBV4-2	.	.	15	TRBJ1-6	CASSRTRFDNSPLHF	TGTGCCAGCAGCCGTACAAGGTTCGATAATTCACCCCTCCACTTT
TRBV14	.	.	15	TRBJ2-5	CASSQDLSFQETQYF	TGTGCCAGCAGCCAAGATCTCAGCTTCCAAGAGACCCAGTACTTC
TRBV20-1	TRBD2	.	14	TRBJ2-7	CSAPSGGTAYEQYF	TGCAGTGCCCCTAGCGGGGGGACCGCCTACGAGCAGTACTTC
TRBV20-1	.	few	15	TRBJ1-6	CSAHRVQGLGSPLHF	TGCAGTGCTCACAGGGTGCAGGGGTTGGGGTCACCCCTCCACTTT
TRBV29-1	.	.	16	TRBJ1-2	CSVDGGLQSRNYGYTF	TGCAGCGTTGACGGGGGCCTGCAATCCCGAAACTATGGCTACACCTTC
TRBV29-1	.	.	14	TRBJ2-3	CSVNTATSTDTQYF	TGCAGCGTCAATACCGCTACTAGCACAGATACGCAGTATTTT
TRBV6-5	TRBD1	.	14	TRBJ2-7	CASMADRGPYEQYF	TGTGCCAGCATGGCGGACAGGGGACCTTACGAGCAGTACTTC
TRBV29-1	.	.	12	TRBJ2-7	CSVVSDRSDQYF	TGCAGCGTTGTGTCCGACAGGAGTGACCAGTACTTC
TRBV28	.	.	14	TRBJ1-1	CASSVEIKNTEAFF	TGTGCCAGCAGCGTAGAGATAAAAAACACTGAAGCTTTCTTT
TRBV6-6	TRBD2	many	15	TRBJ2-3	CASSSRGGSTDTQYF	TGTGCCAGCAGCTCCCGCGGGGGTAGCACAGATACGCAGTATTTT
TRBV10-1	.	.	15	TRBJ2-3	CASSEQAGRTDTQYF	TGCGCCAGCAGTGAGCAGGCCGGGAGAACAGATACGCAGTATTTT
TRBV2	.	few	12	TRBJ2-5	CASSEGLETQYF	TGTGCCAGCAGTGAGGGATTGGAGACCCAGTACTTC
TRBV4-2	.	.	14	TRBJ2-2	CASSHLGDTGELFF	TGTGCCAGCAGCCATCTCGGGGACACCGGGGAGCTGTTTTTT
TRBV4-2	.	.	13	TRBJ2-5	CASSQDTDNEQYF	TGTGCCAGCAGCCAAGATACGGACAATGAGCAGTACTTC
TRBV29-1	TRBD1	few	14	TRBJ2-7	CSAARGRNTYEQYF	TGCAGCGCCGCCAGGGGGCGAAACACCTACGAGCAGTACTTC
TRBV6-2/TRBV6-3	TRBD1	few	15	TRBJ2-3	CASSYRTGTTDTQYF	TGTGCCAGCAGTTACCGGACAGGGACGACAGATACGCAGTATTTT
TRBV3-1	TRBD2	.	15	TRBJ2-7	CASSRPGTSGGEQYF	TGTGCCAGCAGCCGTCCCGGGACTAGCGGGGGCGAGCAGTACTTC